These 26 T cell receptor beta chains share one sample of origin, sequenced in a study of OX40 agonist ivuxolimab in advanced cancers. Assay used: immunoSEQ multiplex PCR; TCRdb lists only in-frame clones, some missing. Of some 58,000 clones listed, 65% to 85% were seen once; the top ten hold 1.9%. The source was CD4+ or CD8+ T cells sorted from blood, collected in a trial of the OX40 agonist ivuxolimab. These receptors all come from an adult with an advanced solid tumor such as melanoma, head and neck, liver or kidney cancer.

The chain uses TRBV2 and TRBJ1-1; 7 bases fit TRBD1. CDR1 SNHLY and CDR2 FYNNEI come from the germline V gene. Trimming cost V 3 bases and J 5 bases; bases outside gene matches: 6. The CDR3 extends over 14 amino acids. The CDR3 bases are TGTGCCAGCAGTGAGGGGGCACAGGGGACTGAAGCTTTCTTT. It encodes CASSEGAQGTEAFF.

This clone was observed a few times. The chain uses TRBV7-3 and TRBJ2-1; TRBD2 is a possible D gene (6 bases). V was cut by 8 bases and J by 4 bases, with 18 bases left in between. Looked up from germline, CDR1 is SGHTA and CDR2 is FQGTGA. This CDR3 has 15 residues. Here the CDR3 DNA reads TGTGCCAGCGCCTCCGGGGTAGCGGCTTACAATGAGCAGTTCTTC. It specifies CASASGVAAYNEQFF. The full variable domain, completed using reference TRBV7-3 and TRBJ2-1, is GAGVSQTPSNKVTEKGKYVELRCDPISGHTALYWYRQSLGQGPEFLIYFQGTGAADDSGLPNDRFFAVRPEGSVSTLKIQRTERGDSAVYLCASASGVAAYNEQFFGPGTRLTVL.

This clone has a handful of counts. The chain is built from TRBV5-4 and TRBJ2-5; D uncertain. CDR1 is SGHNT, CDR2 YYREEE, per germline (reference sequence). The CDR3 length is 14 residues. Trimming took 4 bases from V and 5 from J, leaving 15 bases between them. In nucleotides, the CDR3 is TGTGCCAGCAGCAGTTGGGCCAGTCAGGAGACCCAGTACTTC. Its translation: CASSSWASQETQYF.

The rearrangement joins TRBV29-1 to TRBJ2-5; 15 bases match TRBD2. Germline CDR1 SQVTM, CDR2 ANQGSEA. There are 16 residues in the CDR3. V shed 7 bases, J shed 0 bases, and the junction held 6 bases outside the gene matches. CDR3 region: CSAKGLAGGNQETQYF. The CDR3 DNA sequence: TGCAGCGCAAAGGGACTAGCGGGAGGAAACCAAGAGACCCAGTACTTC.

This rearrangement joins TRBV7-9 to TRBJ2-2; D is possibly TRBD1 (6 bases). The ends were cut back, 1 base at V and 4 bases at J, with 10 bases in the middle. This CDR3 has 15 amino acids. Germline values: CDR1 SEHNR, CDR2 FQNEAQ (reference sequence). The CDR3 DNA sequence: TGTGCCAGCAGCTTAGTGTGGACAGCCACCGGGGAGCTGTTTTTT. This encodes CASSLVWTATGELFF.

The V call is TRBV7-9, the J call TRBJ1-5; D call uncertain. The CDR3 is made up of 13 amino acids. CDR1 and CDR2 from the germline V gene are SEHNR and FQNEAQ (reference sequence). Trimming took 5 bases from V and 3 from J, leaving 8 bases between them. CDR3: CASSPNNNQPQHF. The CDR3 DNA is TGTGCCAGCAGCCCAAATAACAATCAGCCCCAGCATTTT.

The chain joins TRBV11-2 to TRBJ2-3, with TRBD1 identical over 8 bases. V lost 5 bases and J lost 2; bases outside the gene matches: 6. The CDR3 has 15 amino acids. CDR1 and CDR2 (germline): SGHAT, FQNNGV. The CDR3 spells CASSRGDRLTDTQYF. In DNA form, the CDR3 reads TGTGCCAGCAGCCGAGGGGACAGGCTCACAGATACGCAGTATTTT.

The V and J genes are TRBV4-1 and TRBJ2-1; 9 nucleotides line up with TRBD1. CDR3 length equals 16 residues. Unmatched junction bases numbered 9, after V lost 6 bases and J lost 3 bases. Germline lookup yields CDR1 MGHRA and CDR2 YSYEKL. Here the CDR3 DNA reads TGCGCCAGCAGTCTCGGGGGACAGGGTGGCTACAATGAGCAGTTCTTC. This translates into CASSLGGQGGYNEQFF.

V gene TRBV5-4 combines with J gene TRBJ2-3; perhaps TRBD2 as D (6 bases). V lost 4 bases to trimming and J lost 3 bases, with 6 bases between them. Germline V gene sequence: CDR1 SGHNT, CDR2 YYREEE (reference sequence). The CDR3 spans 12 residues. CDR3: CASSGGTDTQYF. In DNA form, the CDR3 reads TGTGCCAGCAGCGGGGGGACAGATACGCAGTATTTT.

The chain carries TRBV2 and TRBJ1-2; D is ambiguous. Germline V gene data show CDR1 as SNHLY and CDR2 as FYNNEI. This CDR3 is built from 11 residues. With 4 bases removed from V and 4 bases from J, the gap between germline ends came to 4 bases. The CDR3 DNA is TGTGCCAGCAGTGGGGTCTATGGCTACACCTTC. Its protein is CASSGVYGYTF.

This chain links TRBV5-1 with TRBJ2-7; 8 bases fit TRBD2. CDR3 length equals 18 residues. From germline, CDR1 is SGHRS and CDR2 YFSETQ. V was clipped by 6 bases and J by 3 bases; unmatched bases: 20. The CDR3 region has the DNA TGCGCCAGCACCTCGGGTAGCGGGATACCCAGCGGAGGCTACGAGCAGTACTTC. Translation: CASTSGSGIPSGGYEQYF.

Comment on this clone: Other nucleotide sequences from this sample produce the same CDR3. This chain connects TRBV6-5 to TRBJ1-2, with a weak D call TRBD1 (5 bases). The CDR3 is made up of 13 amino acids. The germline gives CDR1 MNHEY, CDR2 SVGAGI. Trimming took 6 bases from V and 7 from J, leaving 15 bases between them. CDR3: CASRVGGGGGYTF. The CDR3 region has the DNA TGTGCCAGCAGGGTCGGGGGAGGAGGTGGCTACACCTTC.

This clone was observed a few times. The CDR3 sequence: CASSSSDRGNTEAFF. As DNA, the CDR3 is TGTGCCAGCAGCTCATCCGATAGGGGGAACACTGAAGCTTTCTTT. The chain has TRBV5-6 and TRBJ1-1; weak D call: TRBD1 (5 bases). The V end was cut by 3 bases, the J end by 1 base, with 13 bases between. The CDR3 is 15 amino acids. Germline CDR1 SGHDT, CDR2 YYEEEE.

The V gene is TRBV7-2, the J gene TRBJ2-3; TRBD2 aligns across 7 bases. Unmatched junction bases numbered 4, after V lost 2 bases and J lost 2 bases. CDR3 size: 15 residues. Germline V gene lookup returns CDR1 SGHTA and CDR2 FQGNSA. The CDR3 nucleotides read TGTGCCAGCAGCTTAACGGGGGGAGACACAGATACGCAGTATTTT. Protein: CASSLTGGDTDTQYF.

This clone occurred a few times. The rearrangement links TRBV7-2 to TRBJ2-7; D might be TRBD2 (6 bases). The CDR3 is 14 residues long. CDR1 is SGHTA, CDR2 FQGNSA, per germline. V was clipped by 5 bases and J by 5 bases, with 16 bases between them. The CDR3 DNA is TGTGCCAGCAGCCGAGTCATAACGGGGGACGAGCAGTACTTC. This sequence encodes CASSRVITGDEQYF.

The CDR3 coding sequence is TGTGCCAGCAGTGAAGCTATGGCGTTCTACGAGCAGTACGTC. This sequence encodes CASSEAMAFYEQYV. The chain joins TRBV6-1 to TRBJ2-7; no clear D. From germline, CDR1 is MNHNS and CDR2 SASEGT. CDR3 size: 14 residues. V was trimmed by 0 bases and J by 3 bases, leaving 9 bases between them.

The rearrangement links TRBV7-3 to TRBJ1-6, with a tentative D call TRBD1 (5 bases). Trimming took off 2 bases at V and 6 bases at J, with 14 bases between the two ends. CDR1 and CDR2 from the germline V gene are SGHTA and FQGTGA. The CDR3 is 16 amino acids. For the CDR3, the DNA is TGTGCCAGCAGCTTATGGGGTTCGGGGCTTAATTCACCCCTCCACTTT. It encodes CASSLWGSGLNSPLHF. The full variable domain, completed using reference TRBV7-3 and TRBJ1-6, is GAGVSQTPSNKVTEKGKYVELRCDPISGHTALYWYRQSLGQGPEFLIYFQGTGAADDSGLPNDRFFAVRPEGSVSTLKIQRTERGDSAVYLCASSLWGSGLNSPLHFGNGTRLTVT.

J is TRBJ2-2 and V is TRBV19; TRBD2 aligns across 10 bases. Germline V lookup: CDR1 LNHDA, CDR2 SQIVND (reference sequence). After removal of 8 bases from V and 3 bases from J, the junction contained 6 bases not matched to a gene. The CDR3 length is 15 residues. The CDR3 region is CASSAGGPDTGELFF. The DNA for the CDR3 is TGTGCCAGTTCAGCGGGAGGGCCCGACACCGGGGAGCTGTTTTTT.

The chain uses TRBV7-2 and TRBJ2-5; 9 bases match TRBD2. Unmatched junction bases numbered 12, after V lost 6 bases and J lost 10 bases. CDR1 is SGHTA, CDR2 FQGNSA, per germline. The CDR3 sequence is 14 residues long. This CDR3 is CASSLADLAGSQYF. CDR3 coding DNA: TGTGCCAGCAGTCTAGCGGATCTAGCGGGGAGCCAGTACTTC.

Worth noting for this clone: Other DNA sequences of this sample code for an identical CDR3. This sequence joins TRBV10-2 and TRBJ1-1; TRBD1 matches 9 bases. The germline gives CDR1 WSHSY, CDR2 SAAADI. The trim removed 7 bases at V and 4 bases at J, leaving 4 bases unmatched. CDR3 length: 13 amino acids. This chain's CDR3 is CASKKDRGTEAFF. The CDR3, as DNA: TGCGCCAGCAAGAAGGACAGGGGCACTGAAGCTTTCTTT.

This clone showed up just a few times. The CDR3 DNA follows: TGTGCCAGTCACCATAGTTGGGAGAACACTGAAGCTTTCTTT. Residues: CASHHSWENTEAFF. J is TRBJ1-1 and V is TRBV18; unclear D gene. The CDR3 loop spans 14 amino acids. Germline assignment: CDR1 KGHSH and CDR2 LQKENI. V lost 9 bases to trimming and J lost 1 base, with 15 bases between them.

This clone occurred a few times. The gene calls are TRBV11-2 and TRBJ2-7, with D perhaps being TRBD1 or TRBD2 (5 bases each). Per the germline V gene, CDR1 is SGHAT and CDR2 is FQNNGV. The V end lost 2 bases, the J end lost 4 bases, and 12 bases lay between the germline ends. This CDR3 is built from 14 residues. CDR3 coding DNA: TGTGCCAGCAGCTTACGAGGGACCGAATACGAGCAGTACGTC. Amino acid sequence: CASSLRGTEYEQYV.

For the CDR3, the DNA is TGTGCCTGGAAGGGACAGGGAATCAACTATGGCTACACCTTC. Amino acids: CAWKGQGINYGYTF. The rearrangement uses TRBV30 and TRBJ1-2; 9 nucleotides line up with TRBD1. The junction had 5 bases not matched to a gene; V was cut back by 4 bases and J by 2 bases. CDR3 length equals 14 residues. Germline-derived CDR1 and CDR2 are GTSNPN and SVGIG (reference sequence).

This rearrangement joins TRBV4-1 to TRBJ2-5; a weak D match, TRBD1 (5 bases). Trimming took 4 bases from V and 2 from J, leaving 14 bases between them. The CDR3 loop spans 15 amino acids. The V gene's germline CDR1 is MGHRA and CDR2 YSYEKL. CDR3 in DNA: TGCGCCAGCAGCCGACAGTTATCAGGGCAAGAGACCCAGTACTTC. This translates into CASSRQLSGQETQYF.

This chain uses TRBV9 with TRBJ2-1; TRBD2 agrees at 10 bases. With V trimmed by 2 bases and J by 8 bases, 10 bases remained unmatched. This CDR3 is 16 amino acids long. Germline V gene lookup returns CDR1 SGDLS and CDR2 YYNGEE. The CDR3 spells CASSVGASGRGDEQFF. The CDR3, as DNA: TGTGCCAGCAGCGTTGGAGCTAGCGGGAGAGGGGATGAGCAGTTCTTC.

The rearrangement joins TRBV7-9 to TRBJ2-2, with 10 nucleotides matching TRBD2. Germline loops: CDR1 SEHNR, CDR2 FQNEAQ (reference sequence). Trimming removed 0 bases from V and 4 bases from J; junction bases left unmatched: 11. The CDR3 spans 19 residues. The CDR3 sequence is CASSLAGLARPGATGELFF. The CDR3 region has the DNA TGTGCCAGCAGCTTAGCGGGACTAGCGCGTCCGGGGGCCACCGGGGAGCTGTTTTTT.